Each of the 23 T cell receptor beta chains below was sequenced from the same sample in a study of response to subunit inactivated influenza vaccine. Each CDR3 protein is one row after TCRdb ran MiXCR on the RT-PCR reads. The sample contains around 530,000 distinct CDR3 sequences, 12% of which appear only once. The source was PBMCs from blood, collected on the day of vaccination. The receptors were gathered from a man aged 45 to 65 who received an inactivated influenza vaccine.

V gene TRBV21-1 combines with J gene TRBJ2-7; TRBD1, the table's D call, was not compared with the DNA. TRBV21-1 is recorded as a pseudogene. The CDR3 contains 15 residues. The CDR3 is CASSIYRQGGYEQYF. CDR3 sequence (DNA): TGTGCCAGCAGCATTTATCGACAGGGGGGTTACGAGCAGTACTTC.

As for this clonotype: At one end, the junction sequence differs from germline, possibly due to a read error. The J gene is TRBJ2-7, the V gene TRBV6-5; 7 bases fit TRBD2. The CDR3 totals 16 residues. The germline V gene encodes CDR1 MNHEY and CDR2 SVGAGI. The CDR3, as DNA: TGTGCCAGCAGTGACTCCCCGGGGGGAAAATCCTACGAGCAGTACTTC. Translated, it gives CASSDSPGGKSYEQYF.

This clonotype has more than one count but fewer than ten. This chain connects TRBV10-2 to TRBJ2-1; no definite D call. The CDR3 loop spans 15 amino acids. V shed 1 base and J shed 0 bases, with 7 bases lying between them. Per germline, CDR1 WSHSY and CDR2 SAAADI. CDR3 protein: CASSEFVYSYNEQFF. Here the CDR3 DNA reads TGCGCCAGCAGTGAGTTCGTCTACTCCTACAATGAGCAGTTCTTC.

This clonotype showed up just a few times. The rearrangement joins TRBV20-1 to TRBJ2-3; 10 bases are shared with TRBD2. Per the germline V gene, CDR1 is DFQATT and CDR2 is SNEGSKA (reference sequence). Trimming cost V 5 bases and J 1 base; bases outside gene matches: 3. CDR3 length: 14 amino acids. The CDR3 here is CSAPSGRGTDTQYF. The CDR3 DNA reads as TGCAGTGCTCCTAGCGGGAGAGGCACAGATACGCAGTATTTT.

This clonotype was counted a few times. The genes are TRBV7-8 and TRBJ2-4; possible D gene TRBD1, 5 bases. Trimming pared 1 base from V and 1 base from J, leaving 8 bases between. Per the germline V gene, CDR1 is SGHVS and CDR2 is FQNEAQ. This CDR3 comprises 15 residues. CDR3 sequence (DNA): TGTGCCAGCAGCTTAGGCAGGGTTGCCAAAAACATTCAGTACTTC. Translation gives CASSLGRVAKNIQYF.

The chain employs TRBV6-2 or TRBV6-3 and TRBJ2-5; 8 positions agree with TRBD2. This CDR3 is built from 15 residues. Unmatched junction bases numbered 9, after V lost 7 bases and J lost 2 bases. CDR1 and CDR2 (germline): MNHEY, SVGEGT. DNA of the CDR3: TGTGCCAGCACCGACATAACTAGCGGACAAGAGACCCAGTACTTC. Translating it yields CASTDITSGQETQYF.

This clonotype has just a few counts. The V call is TRBV29-1, the J call TRBJ1-3; D remains unclear. This CDR3 region has 13 residues. CDR1 and CDR2 (germline): SQVTM, ANQGSEA. Trimming took off 0 bases at V and 4 bases at J, with 7 bases between the two ends. CDR3 sequence reads: CSVEDSGGNTIYF. Here the CDR3 DNA reads TGCAGCGTTGAAGATTCTGGGGGAAACACCATATATTTT. Full variable domain (remainder filled in from reference TRBV29-1 and TRBJ1-3): SAVISQKPSRDICQRGTSLTIQCQVDSQVTMMFWYRQQPGQSLTLIATANQGSEATYESGFVIDKFPISRPNLTFSTLTVSNMSPEDSSIYLCSVEDSGGNTIYFGEGSWLTVV.

This clonotype was detected only a few times. The rearrangement uses TRBV6-2 or TRBV6-3 and TRBJ2-1; D is perhaps TRBD2 (8 bases). CDR3 length equals 22 residues. Germline CDR1 MNHEY, CDR2 SVGEGT. V was shortened by 0 bases and J by 0 bases, with 27 bases between the two germline ends. CDR3 in DNA: TGTGCCAGCAGTTACTCGACAGGGCCAGTGGGCGGGAGGAATCCCTCCTACAATGAGCAGTTCTTC. This encodes CASSYSTGPVGGRNPSYNEQFF.

The J gene is TRBJ2-5, the V gene TRBV6-1; D is ambiguous. The V gene lost 7 bases and the J gene lost 5 bases, with 14 bases spanning the gap. The germline V gene has CDR1 MNHNS and CDR2 SASEGT. The CDR3 has 13 amino acids. This chain's CDR3 is CASTLGPGETQYF. The CDR3 DNA reads TGTGCCAGCACCCTAGGGCCCGGGGAGACCCAGTACTTC.

This clonotype was recorded at least ten times. The chain recombines TRBV28 with TRBJ1-5; D remains ambiguous. CDR1 is MDHEN and CDR2 is SYDVKM in the germline V gene. The CDR3 has 12 amino acids. The V end was cut by 8 bases, the J end by 3 bases, with 8 bases between. DNA of the CDR3: TGTGCCAGCGGAACGCCCAATCAGCCCCAGCATTTT. It specifies CASGTPNQPQHF.

This clonotype was seen a handful of times. The genes are TRBV29-1 and TRBJ2-3, with 10 bases that match TRBD2. After removal of 4 bases from V and 3 bases from J, the junction contained 16 bases not matched to a gene. Germline assignment: CDR1 SQVTM and CDR2 ANQGSEA. CDR3 length: 18 amino acids. The CDR3 reads CSVANQWQAGGTTDTQYF. CDR3 DNA sequence: TGCAGCGTTGCCAATCAGTGGCAAGCGGGAGGGACAACAGATACGCAGTATTTT.

This chain uses TRBV20-1 with TRBJ2-2; 8 bases map to TRBD1. The V gene's germline CDR1 is DFQATT and CDR2 SNEGSKA (reference sequence). Trimming removed 4 bases from V and 6 bases from J; junction bases left unmatched: 7. This CDR3 region has 14 residues. The CDR3 DNA sequence: TGCAGTGCTATCAGGACAGGGTCCGCCGGGGAGCTGTTTTTT. It is translated as CSAIRTGSAGELFF.

This clonotype was detected ten times or more. The chain employs TRBV20-1 and TRBJ2-7, with D uncertain. The germline V gene encodes CDR1 DFQATT and CDR2 SNEGSKA (reference sequence). CDR3 length equals 16 residues. The V and J ends lost 6 bases and 3 bases respectively, with 24 bases between them. CDR3 sequence (DNA): TGCAGTGCCCCAAAATGGGCGAGGATTTTAGACTACGAGCAGTACTTC. Its translation is CSAPKWARILDYEQYF.

The V gene is TRBV18, the J gene TRBJ1-5, with D hard to call. This CDR3 has 14 residues. CDR1 is KGHSH, CDR2 LQKENI, per germline. Trimming took 3 bases from V and 13 from J, leaving 19 bases between them. The CDR3 nucleotides read TGTGCCAGCTCACCGTCCTCGGCGGCCGTCACTCAGCATTTT. It is translated as CASSPSSAAVTQHF.

There are a few counts of this clonotype. This chain connects TRBV4-3 to TRBJ1-1, with 8 bases lining up with TRBD1. Germline V CDR1 and CDR2: LGHNA, YSLEER. Unmatched junction bases numbered 4, after V lost 3 bases and J lost 1 base. This CDR3 has 15 amino acids. The CDR3, as DNA: TGCGCCAGCAGCCAGGGACAGGTGAGGAACACTGAAGCTTTCTTT. Translated: CASSQGQVRNTEAFF.

This chain connects TRBV28 to TRBJ2-5, with a weak D call TRBD1 (6 bases). The CDR3 is 15 residues long. The germline V gene encodes CDR1 MDHEN and CDR2 SYDVKM. Trimming took off 4 bases at V and 9 bases at J, with 21 bases between the two ends. The CDR3 sequence is CASSSRGGSKIAQYF. The CDR3 DNA is TGTGCCAGCAGTTCCAGGGGCGGTTCGAAGATTGCCCAGTACTTC.

This clonotype showed up just a few times. The CDR3 sequence is CSARDLAGEGYTF. CDR3 nucleotide sequence: TGCAGTGCTAGAGATCTGGCAGGCGAGGGCTACACCTTC. The rearrangement links TRBV20-1 to TRBJ1-2; unclear D gene. V lost 0 bases to trimming and J lost 8 bases, with 13 bases between them. The CDR3 contains 13 residues. From germline, CDR1 is DFQATT and CDR2 SNEGSKA (reference sequence).

A few counts support this clonotype. The rearrangement joins TRBV10-3 to TRBJ2-5; D is uncertain. This CDR3 contains 15 residues. Germline CDR1 and CDR2: ENHRY and SYGVKD. V gave up 4 bases and J gave up 4 bases, with 16 bases separating them. The CDR3 nucleotides read TGTGCCATCAGTGGGGCACCACGAGAGATAGAGACCCAGTACTTC. Translating it yields CAISGAPREIETQYF.

The chain uses TRBV19 and TRBJ2-7; TRBD1 agrees at 9 bases. The CDR3 sequence is 15 residues long. Germline V CDR1 and CDR2: LNHDA, SQIVND (reference sequence). Trimming removed 3 bases from V and 3 bases from J; junction bases left unmatched: 6. DNA of the CDR3: TGTGCCAGTAGTATTTCCGGGACAGGGCTCTACGAGCAGTACTTC. Amino acids: CASSISGTGLYEQYF.

This clonotype has just a few counts. This chain joins TRBV7-9 and TRBJ1-5, with D unclear. The CDR3 has 12 amino acids. Germline CDR1 reads SEHNR; CDR2 reads FQNEAQ (reference sequence). The V end lost 6 bases, the J end lost 9 bases, and 12 bases lay between the germline ends. The CDR3 DNA is TGTGCCAGCAGTGGACCGGGAGGGCCCCAGCATTTT. Its protein product is CASSGPGGPQHF.

This clonotype was counted between two and nine times. V gene TRBV6-5 combines with J gene TRBJ2-7, with TRBD2 matching 14 bases. The J segment lost 1 base and the V segment lost 5 bases, leaving 10 bases of the junction unmatched. Germline CDR1 reads MNHEY; CDR2 reads SVGAGI. This CDR3 has 18 residues. The CDR3, as DNA: TGTGCCAGCAGTAACCCGGGACTAGCGGGAGACCCTTCCTACGAGCAGTACTTC. Translation gives CASSNPGLAGDPSYEQYF.

This chain connects TRBV14 to TRBJ2-1; D might be TRBD2 (6 bases). V dropped 1 base and J dropped 0 bases, with 10 bases sitting between them. The CDR3 totals 16 residues. In germline, CDR1 is SGHDN, CDR2 FVKESK. This CDR3 reads CASSQVGGTSYNEQFF. The CDR3 region has the DNA TGTGCCAGCAGCCAAGTCGGAGGGACCTCCTACAATGAGCAGTTCTTC.

The V call is TRBV5-1, the J call TRBJ1-6; perhaps TRBD1 as D (5 bases). The germline V gene encodes CDR1 SGHRS and CDR2 YFSETQ. The CDR3 has 16 residues. Trimming left V 1 base short and J 2 bases short, with 10 bases between. Here the CDR3 DNA reads TGCGCCAGCAGCTTGACGAGACAGACCTATAATTCACCCCTCCACTTT. As protein: CASSLTRQTYNSPLHF.